This TCR beta chain was identified in a study of blood T cell repertoires in COVID-19. Measured with immunoSEQ multiplex PCR; TCRdb has only the in-frame clones, and not every one. The table includes around 290,000 clones, 75% to 90% detected once. CDR1 and CDR2 (germline): MGHRA, YSYEKL. V dropped 4 bases and J dropped 0; count of bases not matched to a gene: 13. This CDR3 contains 20 residues. The clonotype originates from a woman between 65 and 79 years old with COVID-19, enrolled during active disease. The chain is built from TRBV4-1 and TRBJ2-1, with 12 bases lining up with TRBD2. Sequenced material: peripheral blood. CDR3 coding DNA: TGCGCCAGCAGCCCTCGTTCACTAGCGGGGGGCATACCCTCCTACAATGAGCAGTTCTTC. Translated, it gives CASSPRSLAGGIPSYNEQFF.